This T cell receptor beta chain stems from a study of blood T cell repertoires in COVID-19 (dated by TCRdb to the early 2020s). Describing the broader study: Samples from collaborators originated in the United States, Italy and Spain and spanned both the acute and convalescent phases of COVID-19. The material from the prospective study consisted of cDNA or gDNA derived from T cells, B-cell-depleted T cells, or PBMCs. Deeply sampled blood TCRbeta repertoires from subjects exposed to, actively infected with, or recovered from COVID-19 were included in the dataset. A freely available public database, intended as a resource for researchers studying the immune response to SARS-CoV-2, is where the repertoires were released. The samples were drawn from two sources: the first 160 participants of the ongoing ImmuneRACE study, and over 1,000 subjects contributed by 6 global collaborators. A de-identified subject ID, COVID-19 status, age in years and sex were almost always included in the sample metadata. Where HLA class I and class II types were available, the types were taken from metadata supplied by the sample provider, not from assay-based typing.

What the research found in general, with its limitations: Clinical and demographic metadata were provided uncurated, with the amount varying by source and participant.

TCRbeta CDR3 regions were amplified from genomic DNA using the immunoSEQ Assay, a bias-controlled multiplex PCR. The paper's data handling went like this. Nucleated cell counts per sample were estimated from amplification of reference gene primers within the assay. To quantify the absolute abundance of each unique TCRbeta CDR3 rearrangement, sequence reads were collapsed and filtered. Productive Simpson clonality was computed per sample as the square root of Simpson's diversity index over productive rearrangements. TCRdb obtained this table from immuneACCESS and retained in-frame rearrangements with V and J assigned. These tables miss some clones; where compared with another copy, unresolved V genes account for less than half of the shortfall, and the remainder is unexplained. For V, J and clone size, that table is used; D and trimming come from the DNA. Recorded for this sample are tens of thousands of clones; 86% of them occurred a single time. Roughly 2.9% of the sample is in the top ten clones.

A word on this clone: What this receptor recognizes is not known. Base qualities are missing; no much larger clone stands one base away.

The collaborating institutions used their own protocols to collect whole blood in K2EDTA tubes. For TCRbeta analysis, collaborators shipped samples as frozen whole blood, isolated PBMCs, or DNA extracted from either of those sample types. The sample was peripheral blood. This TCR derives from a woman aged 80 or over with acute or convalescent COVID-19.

In nucleotide form, the sequence is TGTGCCAGCAGTTACTCGTCGCTCTGGGCCTATGGCTACACCTTC. Its protein is CASSYSSLWAYGYTF. Here the chain combines TRBV6-5 and TRBJ1-2; the D gene is not confidently resolved. The CDR3 contains 15 residues, cysteine and phenylalanine counted. The retained sequence is limited to the CDR3, 45 bases, with the frame set at the first base. The germline V gene sets CDR1 to MNHEY and CDR2 to SVGAGI. A distance of 12 bases separates the germline ends of V and J, which lose 0 bases and 4 bases respectively.